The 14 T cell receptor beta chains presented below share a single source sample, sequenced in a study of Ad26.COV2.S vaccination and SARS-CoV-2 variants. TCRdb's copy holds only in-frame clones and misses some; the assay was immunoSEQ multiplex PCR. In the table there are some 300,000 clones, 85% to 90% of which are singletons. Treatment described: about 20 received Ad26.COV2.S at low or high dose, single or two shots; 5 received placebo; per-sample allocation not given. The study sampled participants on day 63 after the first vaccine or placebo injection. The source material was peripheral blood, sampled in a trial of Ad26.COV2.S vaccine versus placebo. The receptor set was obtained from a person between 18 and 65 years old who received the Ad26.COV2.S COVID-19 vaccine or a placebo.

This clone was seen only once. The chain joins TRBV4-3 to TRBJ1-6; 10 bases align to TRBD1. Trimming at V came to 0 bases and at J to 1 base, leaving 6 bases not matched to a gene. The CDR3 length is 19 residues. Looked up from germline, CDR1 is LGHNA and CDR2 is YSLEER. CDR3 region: CASSQDRQGARSYNSPLHF. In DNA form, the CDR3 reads TGCGCCAGCAGCCAAGATCGACAGGGGGCTCGGTCCTATAATTCACCCCTCCACTTT.

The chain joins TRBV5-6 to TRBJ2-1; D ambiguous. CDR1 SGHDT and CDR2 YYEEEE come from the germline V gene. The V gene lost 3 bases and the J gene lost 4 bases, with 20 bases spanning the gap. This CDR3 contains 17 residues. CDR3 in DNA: TGTGCCAGCAGCTACGAAAAGCTGGGCCGACCATACAATGAGCAGTTCTTC. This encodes CASSYEKLGRPYNEQFF.

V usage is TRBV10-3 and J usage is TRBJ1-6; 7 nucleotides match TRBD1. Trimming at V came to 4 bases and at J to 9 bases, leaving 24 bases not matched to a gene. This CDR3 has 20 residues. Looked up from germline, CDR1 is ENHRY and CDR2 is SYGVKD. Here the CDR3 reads CAISVRLRHLSGTDVSPLHF. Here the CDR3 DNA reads TGTGCCATCAGTGTACGTCTACGCCACCTTTCCGGGACAGACGTTTCACCCCTCCACTTT.

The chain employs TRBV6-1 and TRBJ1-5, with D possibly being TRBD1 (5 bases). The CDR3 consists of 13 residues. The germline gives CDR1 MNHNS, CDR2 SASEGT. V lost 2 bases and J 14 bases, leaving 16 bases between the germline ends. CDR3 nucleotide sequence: TGTGCCAGCAGTGAACCTTTTCGGGGAGGGGAGCATTTT. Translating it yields CASSEPFRGGEHF.

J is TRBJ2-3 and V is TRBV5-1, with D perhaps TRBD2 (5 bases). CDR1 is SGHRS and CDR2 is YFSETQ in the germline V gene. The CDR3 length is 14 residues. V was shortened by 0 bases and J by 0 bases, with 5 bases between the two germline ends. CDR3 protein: CASSLERSTDTQYF. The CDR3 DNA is TGCGCCAGCAGCTTGGAGCGGAGCACAGATACGCAGTATTTT. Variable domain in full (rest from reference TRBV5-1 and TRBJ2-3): KAGVTQTPRYLIKTRGQQVTLSCSPISGHRSVSWYQQTPGQGLQFLFEYFSETQRNKGNFPGRFSGRQFSNSRSEMNVSTLELGDSALYLCASSLERSTDTQYFGPGTRLTVL.

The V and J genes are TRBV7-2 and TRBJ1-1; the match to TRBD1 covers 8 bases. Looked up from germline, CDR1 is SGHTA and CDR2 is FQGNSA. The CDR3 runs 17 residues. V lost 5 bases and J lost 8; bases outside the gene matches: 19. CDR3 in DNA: TGTGCCAGCAGCGTCAACGCCGGGACAGGACACCTTGGGGAAGCTTTCTTT. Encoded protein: CASSVNAGTGHLGEAFF.

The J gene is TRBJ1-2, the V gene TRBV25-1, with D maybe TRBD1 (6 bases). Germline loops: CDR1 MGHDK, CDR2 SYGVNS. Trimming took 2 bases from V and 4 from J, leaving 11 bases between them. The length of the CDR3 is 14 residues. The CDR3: CASSERTAIYGYTF. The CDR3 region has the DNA TGTGCCAGCAGTGAAAGGACAGCTATCTATGGCTACACCTTC.

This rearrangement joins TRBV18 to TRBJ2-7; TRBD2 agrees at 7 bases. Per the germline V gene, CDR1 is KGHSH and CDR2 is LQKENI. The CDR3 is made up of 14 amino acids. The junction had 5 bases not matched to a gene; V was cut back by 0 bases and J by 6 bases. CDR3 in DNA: TGTGCCAGCTCACCACCGTCGGGAGGATTCGAGCAGTACTTC. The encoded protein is CASSPPSGGFEQYF. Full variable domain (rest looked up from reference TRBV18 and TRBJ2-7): NAGVMQNPRHLVRRRGQEARLRCSPMKGHSHVYWYRQLPEEGLKFMVYLQKENIIDESGMPKERFSAEFPKEGPSILRIQQVVRGDSAAYFCASSPPSGGFEQYFGPGTRLTVT.

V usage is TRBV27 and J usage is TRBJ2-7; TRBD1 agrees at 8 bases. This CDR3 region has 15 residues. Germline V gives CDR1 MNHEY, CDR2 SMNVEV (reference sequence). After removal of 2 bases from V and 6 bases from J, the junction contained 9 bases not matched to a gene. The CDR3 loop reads CASSLHLQGAGEQYF. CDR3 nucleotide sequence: TGTGCCAGCAGTTTACACCTCCAGGGGGCCGGCGAGCAGTACTTC.

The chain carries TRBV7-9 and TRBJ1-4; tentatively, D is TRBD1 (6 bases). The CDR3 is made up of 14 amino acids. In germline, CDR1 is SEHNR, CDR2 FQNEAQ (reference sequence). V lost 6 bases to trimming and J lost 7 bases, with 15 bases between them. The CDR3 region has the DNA TGTGCCAGCAGTCCCCCAGGGGTTCGTGAAAAACTGTTTTTT. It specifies CASSPPGVREKLFF.

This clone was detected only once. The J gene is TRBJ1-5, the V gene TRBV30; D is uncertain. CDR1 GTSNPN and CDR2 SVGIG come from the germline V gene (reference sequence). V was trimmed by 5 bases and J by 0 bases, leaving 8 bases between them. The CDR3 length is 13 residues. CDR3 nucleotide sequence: TGTGCCTGGGGGAGTAATAGCAATCAGCCCCAGCATTTT. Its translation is CAWGSNSNQPQHF. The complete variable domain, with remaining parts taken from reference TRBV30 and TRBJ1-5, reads SQTIHQWPATLVQPVGSPLSLECTVEGTSNPNLYWYRQAAGRGLQLLFYSVGIGQISSEVPQNLSASRPQDRQFILSSKKLLLSDSGFYLCAWGSNSNQPQHFGDGTRLSIL.

In nucleotides, the CDR3 is TGTGCCAGAAGCCGTCGATTTCTGGGTGGCAATCAGCCCCAGCATTTT. Translation: CARSRRFLGGNQPQHF. The rearrangement uses TRBV5-3 and TRBJ1-5; no clear D. TRBV5-3 has ORF status, its function being uncertain. The CDR3 extends over 16 amino acids. V was cut by 4 bases and J by 2 bases, with 16 bases left in between.

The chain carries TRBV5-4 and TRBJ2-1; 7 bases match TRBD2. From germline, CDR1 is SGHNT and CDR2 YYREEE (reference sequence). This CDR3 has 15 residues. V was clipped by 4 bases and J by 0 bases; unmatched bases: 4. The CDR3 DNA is TGTGCCAGCAGCCTGGGACTAAGCTCCTACAATGAGCAGTTCTTC. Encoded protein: CASSLGLSSYNEQFF.

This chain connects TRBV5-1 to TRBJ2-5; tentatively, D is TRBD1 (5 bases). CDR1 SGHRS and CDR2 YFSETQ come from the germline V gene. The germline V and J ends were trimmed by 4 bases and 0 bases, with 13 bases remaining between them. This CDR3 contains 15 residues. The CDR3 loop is CASSRVTAYQETQYF. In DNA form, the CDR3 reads TGCGCCAGCAGCAGGGTGACAGCGTACCAAGAGACCCAGTACTTC.